A single sample is the source of the 26 T cell receptor beta chains below, sequenced in a study of shared clonotypes between healthy human individuals. Repertoires were generated with immunoSEQ multiplex PCR, while TCRdb's copy carries only in-frame clones and drops some. Seen here are 2 million to 2.5 million clones, approximately 94% observed once, and the top ten hold about 1.1%. Naivety among CD8 cells was defined by CD45RO negativity and positive CCR7 selection, thereby excluding terminally differentiated effector memory CD45RA+ cells. Sequenced material: naive CD8+ T cells sorted from blood. The source of these receptors is a man between 18 and 35 years old in good health.

V usage is TRBV4-1 and J usage is TRBJ1-1; no clear D gene. Trimming pared 0 bases from V and 1 base from J, leaving 9 bases between. CDR3 length equals 15 residues. CDR1 and CDR2 (germline): MGHRA, YSYEKL. The CDR3 loop reads CASSQEDTPNTEAFF. In DNA form, the CDR3 reads TGCGCCAGCAGCCAAGAAGACACCCCGAACACTGAAGCTTTCTTT.

The rearrangement joins TRBV5-4 to TRBJ2-1; D gene ambiguous. The germline gives CDR1 SGHNT, CDR2 YYREEE (reference sequence). V dropped 3 bases and J dropped 0 bases, with 7 bases sitting between them. This CDR3 contains 14 residues. CDR3 amino acids: CASSWDRSYNEQFF. In DNA form, the CDR3 reads TGTGCCAGCAGCTGGGATCGCTCCTACAATGAGCAGTTCTTC.

On this clone: In the same sample, other DNA sequences code for this CDR3. The chain joins TRBV6-5 to TRBJ2-5; the match to TRBD1 covers 7 bases. V was clipped by 1 base and J by 2 bases; unmatched bases: 1. The CDR3 loop spans 14 amino acids. Germline loops: CDR1 MNHEY, CDR2 SVGAGI. The DNA of the CDR3 is TGTGCCAGCAGTTACTTGGGACAGCAAGAGACCCAGTACTTC. Protein: CASSYLGQQETQYF.

The chain links TRBV7-2 to TRBJ2-7; possibly TRBD1 for D (5 bases). With 3 bases removed from V and 1 base from J, the gap between germline ends came to 10 bases. CDR3 length: 14 residues. Germline CDR1 reads SGHTA; CDR2 reads FQGNSA. CDR3 in amino acids: CASSFWGESYEQYF. CDR3 nucleotide sequence: TGTGCCAGCAGCTTCTGGGGCGAATCCTACGAGCAGTACTTC.

This clone was found once. The chain combines TRBV5-1 with TRBJ2-5; D is uncertain. Trimming cost V 6 bases and J 5 bases, with 14 bases left between them. The CDR3 has 13 amino acids. Germline lookup yields CDR1 SGHRS and CDR2 YFSETQ. The chain's CDR3 is CASTLGLAETQYF. CDR3 bases: TGCGCCAGCACCCTGGGCTTGGCGGAGACCCAGTACTTC. Using reference TRBV5-1 and TRBJ2-5 for the parts outside the CDR3, the full variable domain is KAGVTQTPRYLIKTRGQQVTLSCSPISGHRSVSWYQQTPGQGLQFLFEYFSETQRNKGNFPGRFSGRQFSNSRSEMNVSTLELGDSALYLCASTLGLAETQYFGPGTRLLVL.

The chain recombines TRBV7-2 with TRBJ2-2; weak D call: TRBD1 (6 bases). The CDR3 loop spans 16 amino acids. Germline V lookup: CDR1 SGHTA, CDR2 FQGNSA. Trimming removed 1 base at V and 4 bases at J, with 13 bases between. This CDR3 is CASSLGPGVGTGELFF. DNA of the CDR3: TGTGCCAGCAGCTTAGGGCCAGGGGTTGGCACCGGGGAGCTGTTTTTT.

The chain couples TRBV6-5 to TRBJ2-5; possibly TRBD2 for D (6 bases). The V end lost 2 bases, the J end lost 5 bases, and 15 bases lay between the germline ends. Per germline, CDR1 MNHEY and CDR2 SVGAGI. This CDR3 contains 15 residues. CDR3 residues: CASSYGRGMGETQYF. DNA of the CDR3: TGTGCCAGCAGTTACGGCCGGGGGATGGGGGAGACCCAGTACTTC.

A word on this clone: The sample has other DNA sequences that encode this CDR3 too. The chain combines TRBV19 with TRBJ2-7; 9 nucleotides agree with TRBD1. Germline CDR1 is LNHDA and CDR2 is SQIVND (reference sequence). The CDR3 is made up of 14 amino acids. After removal of 3 bases from V and 1 base from J, the junction contained 1 base not matched to a gene. CDR3 residues: CASSIGQGSYEQYF. CDR3 nucleotides: TGTGCCAGTAGTATCGGACAGGGGTCCTACGAGCAGTACTTC.

This chain connects TRBV5-5 to TRBJ1-1, with 8 bases that match TRBD1. CDR1 is SGHKS and CDR2 is YYEKEE in the germline V gene (reference sequence). The V and J ends lost 2 bases and 0 bases, in that order; junction bases with no gene match: 3. CDR3 length: 15 residues. CDR3 in amino acids: CASSFGQGLNTEAFF. The CDR3 nucleotides are TGTGCCAGCAGCTTTGGACAGGGCCTGAACACTGAAGCTTTCTTT.

The chain uses TRBV7-9 and TRBJ2-7, with TRBD2 identical over 13 bases. The CDR3 totals 15 residues. The junction had 7 bases not matched to a gene; V was cut back by 5 bases and J by 6 bases. Germline loops: CDR1 SEHNR, CDR2 FQNEAQ (reference sequence). DNA of the CDR3: TGTGCCAGCAGCCTTGGGACTAGCGGGATCGGCGAGCAGTACTTC. Translation gives CASSLGTSGIGEQYF.

This chain joins TRBV27 and TRBJ1-2; 8 bases are shared with TRBD1. V lost 6 bases and J lost 5; bases outside the gene matches: 14. The length of the CDR3 is 16 residues. Germline loops: CDR1 MNHEY, CDR2 SMNVEV (reference sequence). CDR3 amino acids: CASSPLGDRMLYGYTF. The CDR3 bases are TGTGCCAGCAGCCCCCTCGGGGACAGGATGTTGTATGGCTACACCTTC.

This clone was seen once. V and J are TRBV13 and TRBJ2-2; perhaps TRBD2 as D (6 bases). V dropped 4 bases and J dropped 4 bases, with 13 bases sitting between them. CDR1 is PRHDT, CDR2 FYEKMQ, per germline (reference sequence). The CDR3 length is 15 residues. CDR3 in amino acids: CASSSSLGGTGELFF. The CDR3 DNA reads TGTGCCAGCAGCTCAAGCCTCGGGGGCACCGGGGAGCTGTTTTTT. Full variable domain (rest looked up from reference TRBV13 and TRBJ2-2): AAGVIQSPRHLIKEKRETATLKCYPIPRHDTVYWYQQGPGQDPQFLISFYEKMQSDKGSIPDRFSAQQFSDYHSELNMSSLELGDSALYFCASSSSLGGTGELFFGEGSRLTVL.

This chain links TRBV6-1 with TRBJ2-7; possible D gene TRBD2, 5 bases. Per the germline V gene, CDR1 is MNHNS and CDR2 is SASEGT. Between the trimmed V and J ends, which lost 2 bases and 2 bases, there was a span of 13 bases. This CDR3 comprises 15 residues. As DNA, the CDR3 is TGTGCCAGCAGTGAAAGAAGAGGGATCGCCTACGAGCAGTACTTC. It specifies CASSERRGIAYEQYF.

The V gene is TRBV7-9, the J gene TRBJ2-1; D remains unclear. CDR3 length equals 13 residues. Between the trimmed V and J ends, which lost 2 bases and 8 bases, there was a span of 10 bases. Germline V gene sequence: CDR1 SEHNR, CDR2 FQNEAQ (reference sequence). CDR3 residues: CASSLIGTDEQFF. The CDR3, as DNA: TGTGCCAGCAGCTTAATAGGTACCGATGAGCAGTTCTTC.

The chain is built from TRBV6-1 and TRBJ1-5, with unresolved D. Germline lookup yields CDR1 MNHNS and CDR2 SASEGT. The CDR3 sequence is 14 residues long. V was clipped by 6 bases and J by 7 bases, with 16 bases between them. CDR3 DNA: TGTGCCAGCAGACCACAAGGTGTGGGACAGCCCCAGCATTTT. Translated: CASRPQGVGQPQHF.

The chain combines TRBV6-1 with TRBJ1-1; unclear D gene. CDR3 size: 15 residues. V lost 8 bases and J lost 2, with 18 bases in between. Germline CDR1 MNHNS, CDR2 SASEGT. Here the CDR3 DNA reads TGTGCCAGCGTCCTAGAGGCAGAGATAAACACTGAAGCTTTCTTT. Protein product: CASVLEAEINTEAFF.

CDR3 sequence: CASSSRGTSYEQYF. CDR3 in DNA: TGTGCCAGCAGTTCGCGGGGCACGTCCTACGAGCAGTACTTC. The J gene is TRBJ2-7, the V gene TRBV27, with a weak D call TRBD2 (6 bases). This CDR3 region has 14 residues. Germline CDR1 reads MNHEY; CDR2 reads SMNVEV (reference sequence). The germline V and J ends were trimmed by 4 bases and 1 base, with 11 bases remaining between them.

This chain's CDR3 is CASIPRGRTEAFF. The CDR3, as DNA: TGTGCCAGCATCCCAAGGGGGAGGACTGAAGCTTTCTTT. J is TRBJ1-1 and V is TRBV7-9, with D perhaps matching TRBD1 (6 bases). CDR3 length: 13 amino acids. With 7 bases removed from V and 5 bases from J, the gap between germline ends came to 14 bases. Per germline, CDR1 SEHNR and CDR2 FQNEAQ (reference sequence).

This clone appeared once. The identical CDR3 is also encoded by other nucleotide sequences in the sample. The chain is built from TRBV2 and TRBJ2-7, with TRBD1 matching 7 bases. Germline V gene lookup returns CDR1 SNHLY and CDR2 FYNNEI. This CDR3 is built from 13 residues. Germline trimming cut 5 bases from V and 4 bases from J; bases unmatched to any gene: 5. This CDR3 is CASSTGTVYEQYF. The CDR3 region has the DNA TGTGCCAGCAGTACGGGGACAGTGTACGAGCAGTACTTC.

V usage is TRBV7-9 and J usage is TRBJ2-7, with 7 nucleotides matching TRBD1. Per germline, CDR1 SEHNR and CDR2 FQNEAQ (reference sequence). The J segment lost 5 bases and the V segment lost 2 bases, leaving 6 bases of the junction unmatched. The CDR3 totals 14 residues. The CDR3 spells CASSLRQGLHEQYF. CDR3 bases: TGTGCCAGCAGCTTAAGACAGGGTTTGCACGAGCAGTACTTC.

The chain joins TRBV29-1 to TRBJ2-7; 7 bases agree with TRBD1. CDR1 SQVTM and CDR2 ANQGSEA come from the germline V gene. The CDR3 loop spans 13 amino acids. Trimming cost V 6 bases and J 5 bases; bases outside gene matches: 10. The CDR3 here is CSVHGTVGNEQYF. CDR3 coding DNA: TGCAGCGTGCACGGGACAGTCGGGAACGAGCAGTACTTC.

For the CDR3, the DNA is TGTGCCAGCCCCCTCCCGCCAGGACATTCCTATAATTCACCCCTCCACTTT. It translates to CASPLPPGHSYNSPLHF. The V call is TRBV5-8, the J call TRBJ1-6; D may be TRBD1 (5 bases). Deletions cut 7 bases from V and 1 base from J, with 18 bases between. There are 17 residues in the CDR3. Germline-derived CDR1 and CDR2 are SGHTS and YDEGEE.

In this sample, this clone turned up once. V is TRBV18 and J is TRBJ2-2; tentative D call: TRBD1 (6 bases). V was trimmed by 3 bases and J by 0 bases, leaving 14 bases between them. The length of the CDR3 is 17 residues. The germline V gene encodes CDR1 KGHSH and CDR2 LQKENI. The CDR3 loop reads CASSPLTGPPNTGELFF. CDR3 coding DNA: TGTGCCAGCTCACCCCTTACAGGGCCGCCGAACACCGGGGAGCTGTTTTTT. Using reference TRBV18 and TRBJ2-2 for the parts outside the CDR3, the full variable domain is NAGVMQNPRHLVRRRGQEARLRCSPMKGHSHVYWYRQLPEEGLKFMVYLQKENIIDESGMPKERFSAEFPKEGPSILRIQQVVRGDSAAYFCASSPLTGPPNTGELFFGEGSRLTVL.

J is TRBJ2-7 and V is TRBV5-1; tentative D call: TRBD1 (5 bases). V was trimmed by 4 bases and J by 2 bases, leaving 16 bases between them. CDR1 is SGHRS and CDR2 is YFSETQ in the germline V gene. The CDR3 loop spans 15 amino acids. CDR3 nucleotides: TGCGCCAGCAGCGAGGCTCAGGGTGGGGCCTACGAGCAGTACTTC. It yields the protein CASSEAQGGAYEQYF.

V usage is TRBV5-6 and J usage is TRBJ1-2, with TRBD1 matching over 7 bases. The CDR3 sequence is 14 residues long. Germline V gene lookup returns CDR1 SGHDT and CDR2 YYEEEE. After removal of 5 bases from V and 6 bases from J, the junction contained 10 bases not matched to a gene. The CDR3 reads CASRYWDSWDGYTF. CDR3 nucleotides: TGTGCCAGCAGATACTGGGACAGCTGGGATGGCTACACCTTC.

The V and J genes are TRBV7-2 and TRBJ2-1; 13 bases align to TRBD2. The CDR3 consists of 17 residues. Germline V CDR1 and CDR2: SGHTA, FQGNSA. V shed 11 bases and J 3 bases; nucleotides not matched to a gene: 13. The CDR3 here is CAGRGWTSGSGYNEQFF. In DNA, the CDR3 is TGTGCCGGCCGAGGGTGGACTAGCGGGAGCGGCTACAATGAGCAGTTCTTC.